Presented here are 28 T cell receptor beta chains from one specimen sequenced in a study of blood T cells in healthy people across ages. The second PCR ran 7 to 11 cycles with a sample-barcoded 5' primer and J-beta primers. TCRdb reanalysed the 5' RACE reads using MiXCR and keeps one entry per CDR3 protein. The repertoire holds 540,000 or so distinct CDR3 sequences, with approximately 27% as singletons. Input material: blood. The source of these receptors is a woman in her seventies in good health.

The chain couples TRBV12-3 or TRBV12-4 to TRBJ2-1; D might be TRBD2 (6 bases). Trimming stripped 7 bases from V and 4 bases from J, with 17 bases between. The CDR3 spans 15 residues. CDR3 residues: CASNLRLDEYNEQFF. In DNA form, the CDR3 reads TGTGCCAGCAACCTACGACTAGACGAATACAATGAGCAGTTCTTC.

The J gene is TRBJ1-4, the V gene TRBV4-1; D remains unclear. Trimming cost V 1 base and J 0 bases, with 6 bases left between them. Germline V gene data show CDR1 as MGHRA and CDR2 as YSYEKL. The CDR3 is 15 residues long. The CDR3 DNA follows: TGCGCCAGCAGCCAAGTGGATGCAACTAATGAAAAACTGTTTTTT. This gives the protein CASSQVDATNEKLFF.

CDR3 residues: CASSEVGGGKDTQYF. The DNA for the CDR3 is TGTGCCAGCAGTGAAGTGGGAGGGGGGAAAGATACGCAGTATTTT. The chain uses TRBV6-1 and TRBJ2-3, with D tentatively TRBD2 (7 bases). The CDR3 is 15 amino acids. V lost 1 base to trimming and J lost 5 bases, with 13 bases between them. Germline V gene lookup returns CDR1 MNHNS and CDR2 SASEGT.

The genes are TRBV15 and TRBJ2-2; D gene ambiguous. CDR1 and CDR2 from the germline V gene are LNHNV and YYDKDF (reference sequence). V lost 0 bases and J 7 bases, leaving 9 bases between the germline ends. The CDR3 sequence is 14 residues long. The CDR3 bases are TGTGCCACCAGCAGAGATCAAGGCCTCGGGGAGCTGTTTTTT. Translation gives CATSRDQGLGELFF. The whole variable domain, remainder taken from reference TRBV15 and TRBJ2-2, is DAMVIQNPRYQVTQFGKPVTLSCSQTLNHNVMYWYQQKSSQAPKLLFHYYDKDFNNEADTPDNFQSRRPNTSFCFLDIRSPGLGDTAMYLCATSRDQGLGELFFGEGSRLTVL.

The chain has TRBV20-1 and TRBJ1-5; 7 bases agree with TRBD1. CDR3 length equals 15 residues. Germline trimming cut 6 bases from V and 1 base from J; bases unmatched to any gene: 9. Germline V CDR1 and CDR2: DFQATT, SNEGSKA (reference sequence). The CDR3 reads CSATGGQSSNQPQHF. DNA for the CDR3: TGCAGTGCCACGGGGGGACAGTCGAGCAATCAGCCCCAGCATTTT.

This clonotype was counted only a few times. The chain couples TRBV28 to TRBJ1-2, with D unresolved. Germline CDR1 is MDHEN and CDR2 is SYDVKM. There are 12 residues in the CDR3. Trimming took off 7 bases at V and 0 bases at J, with 6 bases between the two ends. CDR3 in DNA: TGTGCCAGCAACCAGGCTAACTATGGCTACACCTTC. Amino acids: CASNQANYGYTF.

In this sample, this clonotype turned up a few times. The chain combines TRBV6-5 with TRBJ2-3, with D perhaps being TRBD1 or TRBD2 (6 bases each). This CDR3 comprises 17 residues. Trimming removed 2 bases from V and 7 bases from J, with 22 bases in between. Germline CDR1 reads MNHEY; CDR2 reads SVGAGI. CDR3 region: CASSYPTGTRTLYTQYF. CDR3 bases: TGTGCCAGCAGTTACCCCACAGGGACTCGAACCCTTTATACGCAGTATTTT.

V usage is TRBV5-1 and J usage is TRBJ2-1, with D possibly TRBD2 on 6 matching bases. With the DNA end fitting TRBJ2-7 better, the J assignment may be wrong. The CDR3 length is 12 residues. Germline CDR1 is SGHRS and CDR2 is YFSETQ. The CDR3 DNA follows: TGCGCCAGCAGCTTGGGACTAGACGAGCAGTACTTC. Amino acid sequence: CASSLGLDEQYF.

The chain uses TRBV5-1 and TRBJ1-1; unclear D gene. This CDR3 contains 11 residues. Germline V gene lookup returns CDR1 SGHRS and CDR2 YFSETQ. The V gene lost 0 bases and the J gene lost 10 bases, with 7 bases spanning the gap. The CDR3 sequence is CASSLGETAFF. CDR3 bases: TGCGCCAGCAGCTTGGGGGAGACAGCTTTCTTT.

The chain links TRBV4-2 to TRBJ2-5, with 8 positions matching TRBD2. This CDR3 region has 14 residues. Germline V gene data show CDR1 as LGHNA and CDR2 as YNFKEQ. The V segment lost 0 bases and the J segment 7 bases; nucleotides outside the gene matches: 4. The CDR3 nucleotides read TGTGCCAGCAGCCAAGATAGACTAGCGCGGACCCAGTACTTC. It codes for CASSQDRLARTQYF.

This clonotype was recorded a few times. The genes are TRBV18 and TRBJ1-4; unclear D gene. The J call is in doubt because the DNA end fits TRBJ1-5 better. CDR3 length equals 12 residues. Germline CDR1 KGHSH, CDR2 LQKENI. This CDR3 reads CASSPNTDQQHF. CDR3 in DNA: TGTGCCAGCTCACCGAACACGGACCAGCAGCATTTT.

Only a few counts were recorded for this clonotype. The chain combines TRBV20-1 with TRBJ2-7, with TRBD1 matching 9 bases. Germline trimming cut 5 bases from V and 3 bases from J; bases unmatched to any gene: 5. This CDR3 has 13 amino acids. The germline CDR1 and CDR2 sequences are DFQATT and SNEGSKA (reference sequence). CDR3 sequence (DNA): TGCAGTGCTGCCGGGACAGGGAACTACGAGCAGTACTTC. This encodes CSAAGTGNYEQYF.

The chain has TRBV3-1 and TRBJ1-2; D might be TRBD1 (5 bases). Germline-derived CDR1 and CDR2 are LGHDT and YNNKEL (reference sequence). V dropped 3 bases and J dropped 4 bases, with 12 bases sitting between them. The CDR3 is made up of 14 amino acids. Written as DNA, the CDR3 is TGTGCCAGCAGCCAGGGACGGACGGTCTATGGCTACACCTTC. Amino acids: CASSQGRTVYGYTF.

V and J are TRBV20-1 and TRBJ1-5, with 10 bases matching TRBD1. This CDR3 is built from 14 residues. In germline, CDR1 is DFQATT, CDR2 SNEGSKA (reference sequence). V lost 6 bases, J lost 7 bases, and 9 bases stayed unmatched. CDR3 nucleotide sequence: TGCAGTGCCAAGGGGACAGGGGATTCCCAGCCCCAGCATTTT. Its protein is CSAKGTGDSQPQHF.

This sequence joins TRBV12-3 or TRBV12-4 and TRBJ2-3; 10 bases fit TRBD2. The CDR3 consists of 14 residues. The J segment lost 6 bases and the V segment lost 6 bases, leaving 6 bases of the junction unmatched. The CDR3 sequence: CASRVLAGVDTQYF. CDR3 nucleotide sequence: TGTGCCAGCAGGGTCCTAGCGGGGGTCGATACGCAGTATTTT.

This clonotype was seen a few times. The chain joins TRBV11-2 to TRBJ2-5; 7 nucleotides align to TRBD1. Germline V gene data show CDR1 as SGHAT and CDR2 as FQNNGV. Trimming removed 5 bases from V and 2 bases from J; junction bases left unmatched: 5. The CDR3 is 14 residues long. The DNA of the CDR3 is TGTGCCAGCAGCCCTCTGGGACAGCAAGAGACCCAGTACTTC. This encodes CASSPLGQQETQYF.

The chain uses TRBV6-2 or TRBV6-3 and TRBJ2-2, with D unresolved. In germline, CDR1 is MNHEY, CDR2 SVGEGT. V was clipped by 6 bases and J by 5 bases, with 10 bases between them. This CDR3 has 13 residues. The CDR3 DNA reads as TGTGCCAGCAGAAGTCCGTCGACCGGGGAGCTGTTTTTT. Translation gives CASRSPSTGELFF.

V and J are TRBV12-3 or TRBV12-4 and TRBJ2-1, with D perhaps matching TRBD2 (6 bases). V was pared by 6 bases and J by 6 bases, with 18 bases between. This CDR3 has 15 amino acids. The CDR3 reads CASSPEGGLFNEQFF. CDR3 coding DNA: TGTGCCAGCAGCCCCGAGGGAGGTCTTTTCAATGAGCAGTTCTTC.

Details on this clonotype: One end of the junction is discordant with germline, which a read error may explain. In DNA, the CDR3 is TGTGCCGGCAGCCAAGATCTAGCTAGCGGGCAAGAGACCCAGTACTTC. Protein: CAGSQDLASGQETQYF. The chain recombines TRBV4-2 with TRBJ2-5; TRBD2 matches 8 bases. The CDR3 is made up of 16 amino acids. Germline CDR1 reads LGHNA; CDR2 reads YNFKEQ.

The chain couples TRBV7-8 to TRBJ1-5, with a weak D call TRBD1 (5 bases). The CDR3 is made up of 15 amino acids. The V gene's germline CDR1 is SGHVS and CDR2 FQNEAQ. V lost 4 bases and J 0 bases, leaving 10 bases between the germline ends. The CDR3 is CASSSTGHSNQPQHF. CDR3 in DNA: TGTGCCAGCAGCTCAACAGGCCATAGCAATCAGCCCCAGCATTTT.

V is TRBV4-2 and J is TRBJ2-1; the D gene is possibly TRBD2 (6 bases). V lost 0 bases to trimming and J lost 2 bases, with 11 bases between them. CDR1 is LGHNA, CDR2 YNFKEQ, per germline. This CDR3 contains 16 residues. CDR3 sequence reads: CASSQDGGTAYNEQFF. CDR3 nucleotide sequence: TGTGCCAGCAGCCAAGATGGGGGGACCGCCTACAATGAGCAGTTCTTC.

The chain has TRBV6-2 or TRBV6-3 and TRBJ2-1, with TRBD2 matching over 12 bases. The CDR3 length is 16 residues. CDR1 and CDR2 from the germline V gene are MNHEY and SVGEGT. V gave up 11 bases and J gave up 6 bases; unmatched junction bases: 14. Written as DNA, the CDR3 is TGTGCCGGGGGGGCAAGACGGACTAGCGGGGCCAATGAGCAGTTCTTC. As protein: CAGGARRTSGANEQFF.

V is TRBV3-1 and J is TRBJ2-7, with TRBD2 as a possible D gene (5 bases). The CDR3 has 15 amino acids. Germline CDR1 and CDR2: LGHDT and YNNKEL (reference sequence). The V end was cut by 1 base, the J end by 2 bases, with 12 bases between. The CDR3 DNA sequence: TGTGCCAGCAGCCAAGGCGAGGGTCTGGCCTACGAGCAGTACTTC. Protein product: CASSQGEGLAYEQYF.

This clonotype was observed a few times. The chain joins TRBV6-2 or TRBV6-3 to TRBJ1-5; 10 bases align to TRBD1. The V segment lost 7 bases and the J segment 4 bases; nucleotides outside the gene matches: 7. The CDR3 runs to 15 residues. The germline V gene encodes CDR1 MNHEY and CDR2 SVGEGT. The CDR3 nucleotides are TGTGCCAGCACCCAAGACAGGGGGCGGAATCAGCCCCAGCATTTT. Translation gives CASTQDRGRNQPQHF.

V gene TRBV20-1 combines with J gene TRBJ1-4; the D gene is possibly TRBD1 (6 bases). Germline CDR1 DFQATT, CDR2 SNEGSKA (reference sequence). V lost 3 bases, J lost 4 bases, and 12 bases lay in between. This CDR3 is 14 amino acids long. CDR3 nucleotide sequence: TGCAGTGCTAGGAAGAACAGGGATAATGAAAAACTGTTTTTT. The encoded protein is CSARKNRDNEKLFF.

This clonotype was detected a few times. This chain connects TRBV4-3 to TRBJ2-7, with D perhaps TRBD1 or TRBD2 (5 bases each). CDR1 and CDR2 from the germline V gene are LGHNA and YSLEER. The CDR3 consists of 14 residues. Trimming left V 7 bases short and J 0 bases short, with 13 bases between. CDR3: CASTPGRDSYEQYF. CDR3 coding DNA: TGCGCCAGCACGCCGGGACGCGACTCCTACGAGCAGTACTTC.

The gene calls are TRBV9 and TRBJ2-5, with 11 bases matching TRBD1. Trimming took 4 bases from V and 5 from J; bases not matched to a gene: 7. The CDR3 loop spans 15 amino acids. From germline, CDR1 is SGDLS and CDR2 YYNGEE. This CDR3 is CASSLWTGGSETQYF. The CDR3, as DNA: TGTGCCAGCAGCCTATGGACAGGGGGCAGTGAGACCCAGTACTTC. The full variable domain, rest sourced from reference TRBV9 and TRBJ2-5, is DSGVTQTPKHLITATGQRVTLRCSPRSGDLSVYWYQQSLDQGLQFLIQYYNGEERAKGNILERFSAQQFPDLHSELNLSSLELGDSALYFCASSLWTGGSETQYFGPGTRLLVL.

The CDR3 DNA sequence: TGCAGCGTTGAGTTAGATACCTTGAATGAGCAGTTCTTC. Its translation is CSVELDTLNEQFF. The rearrangement links TRBV29-1 to TRBJ2-1; the D is unclear. The CDR3 has 13 residues. With 3 bases removed from V and 7 bases from J, the gap between germline ends came to 13 bases. The germline V gene encodes CDR1 SQVTM and CDR2 ANQGSEA.